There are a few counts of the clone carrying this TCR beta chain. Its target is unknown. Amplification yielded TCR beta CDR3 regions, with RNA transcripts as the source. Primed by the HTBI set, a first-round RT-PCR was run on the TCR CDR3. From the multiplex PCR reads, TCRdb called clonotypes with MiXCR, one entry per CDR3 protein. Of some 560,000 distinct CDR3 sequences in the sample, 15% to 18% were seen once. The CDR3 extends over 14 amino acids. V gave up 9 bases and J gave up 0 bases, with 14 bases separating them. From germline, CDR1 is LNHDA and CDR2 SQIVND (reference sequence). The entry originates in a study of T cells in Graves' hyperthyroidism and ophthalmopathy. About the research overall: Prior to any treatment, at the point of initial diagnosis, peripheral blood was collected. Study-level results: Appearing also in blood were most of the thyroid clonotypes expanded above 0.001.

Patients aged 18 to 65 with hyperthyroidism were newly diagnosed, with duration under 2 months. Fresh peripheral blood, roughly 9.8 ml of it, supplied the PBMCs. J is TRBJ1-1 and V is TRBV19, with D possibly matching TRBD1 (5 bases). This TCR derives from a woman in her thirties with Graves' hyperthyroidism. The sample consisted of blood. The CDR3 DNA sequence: TGTGCCAGCAGATCCGCGGGGCTGAACACTGAAGCTTTCTTT. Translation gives CASRSAGLNTEAFF. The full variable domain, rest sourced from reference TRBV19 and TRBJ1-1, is DGGITQSPKYLFRKEGQNVTLSCEQNLNHDAMYWYRQDPGQGLRLIYYSQIVNDFQKGDIAEGYSVSREKKESFPLTVTSAQKNPTAFYLCASRSAGLNTEAFFGQGTRLTVV.